This T cell receptor (beta chain) was recorded in a study of control samples from healthy donors and cancer patients. Profiling relied on immunoSEQ multiplex PCR, and the TCRdb table lists in-frame clones only, not all of them. The data hold some 130,000 clones, with approximately 94% observed a single time. In germline, CDR1 is LGHNA, CDR2 YSLEER. The CDR3 totals 13 residues. V was clipped by 4 bases and J by 0 bases, with 6 bases between them. This receptor was identified in a man aged 50-60 years with head and neck cancer. The sample comprised PBMCs. The V and J genes are TRBV4-3 and TRBJ1-1; D not resolved. DNA of the CDR3: TGCGCCAGCAGCCTGACAATGAACACTGAAGCTTTCTTT. Translated, it gives CASSLTMNTEAFF.